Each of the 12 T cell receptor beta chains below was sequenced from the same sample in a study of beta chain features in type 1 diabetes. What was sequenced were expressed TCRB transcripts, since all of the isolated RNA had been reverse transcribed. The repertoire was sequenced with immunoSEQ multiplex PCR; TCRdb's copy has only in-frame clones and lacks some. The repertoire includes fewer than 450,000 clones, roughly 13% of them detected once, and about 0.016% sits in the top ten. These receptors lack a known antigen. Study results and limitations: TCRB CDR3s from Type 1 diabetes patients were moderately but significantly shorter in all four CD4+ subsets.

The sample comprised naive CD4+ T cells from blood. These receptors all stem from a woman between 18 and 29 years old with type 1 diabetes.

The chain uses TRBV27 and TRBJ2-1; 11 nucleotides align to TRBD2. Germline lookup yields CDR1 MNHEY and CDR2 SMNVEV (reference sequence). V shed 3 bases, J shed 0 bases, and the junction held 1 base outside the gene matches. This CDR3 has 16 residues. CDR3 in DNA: TGTGCCAGCAGTTTTACTAGCGGGAGCTCCTACAATGAGCAGTTCTTC. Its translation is CASSFTSGSSYNEQFF.

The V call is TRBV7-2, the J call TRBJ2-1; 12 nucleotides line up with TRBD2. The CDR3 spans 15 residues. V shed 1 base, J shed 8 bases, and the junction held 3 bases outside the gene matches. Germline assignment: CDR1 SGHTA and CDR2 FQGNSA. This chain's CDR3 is CASSLGLAGGDEQFF. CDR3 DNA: TGTGCCAGCAGCTTAGGGCTAGCGGGAGGGGATGAGCAGTTCTTC.

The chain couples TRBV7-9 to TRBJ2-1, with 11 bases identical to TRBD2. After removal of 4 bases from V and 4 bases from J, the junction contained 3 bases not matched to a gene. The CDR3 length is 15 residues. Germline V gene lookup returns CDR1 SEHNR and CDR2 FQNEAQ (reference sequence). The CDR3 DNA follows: TGTGCCAGCAGCTCGGGACTAGCGGTTTACAATGAGCAGTTCTTC. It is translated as CASSSGLAVYNEQFF.

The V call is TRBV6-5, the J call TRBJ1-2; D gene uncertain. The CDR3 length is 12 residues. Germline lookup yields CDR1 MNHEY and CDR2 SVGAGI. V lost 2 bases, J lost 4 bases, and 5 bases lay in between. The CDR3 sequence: CASSYVGYGYTF. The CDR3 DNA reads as TGTGCCAGCAGTTACGTCGGCTATGGCTACACCTTC.

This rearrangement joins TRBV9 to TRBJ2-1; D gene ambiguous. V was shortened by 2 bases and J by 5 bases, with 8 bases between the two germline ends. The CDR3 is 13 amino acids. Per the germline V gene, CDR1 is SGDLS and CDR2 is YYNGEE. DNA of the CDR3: TGTGCCAGCAGCGTTCAGGCTAACAATGAGCAGTTCTTC. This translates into CASSVQANNEQFF. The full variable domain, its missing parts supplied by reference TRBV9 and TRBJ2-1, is DSGVTQTPKHLITATGQRVTLRCSPRSGDLSVYWYQQSLDQGLQFLIQYYNGEERAKGNILERFSAQQFPDLHSELNLSSLELGDSALYFCASSVQANNEQFFGPGTRLTVL.

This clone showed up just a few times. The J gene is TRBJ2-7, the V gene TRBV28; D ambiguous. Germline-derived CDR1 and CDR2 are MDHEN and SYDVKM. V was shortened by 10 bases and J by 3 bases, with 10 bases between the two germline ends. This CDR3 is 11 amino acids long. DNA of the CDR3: TGTGCCATCTCCTCCAACTACGAGCAGTACGTC. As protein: CAISSNYEQYV.

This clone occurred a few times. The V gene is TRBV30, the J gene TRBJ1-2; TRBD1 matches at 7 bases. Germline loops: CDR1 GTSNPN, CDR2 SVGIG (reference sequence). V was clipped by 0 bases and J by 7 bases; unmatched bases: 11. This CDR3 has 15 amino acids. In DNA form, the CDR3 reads TGTGCCTGGAGTGTACCTGACAGGGTATTAGGTGGCTACACCTTC. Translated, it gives CAWSVPDRVLGGYTF.

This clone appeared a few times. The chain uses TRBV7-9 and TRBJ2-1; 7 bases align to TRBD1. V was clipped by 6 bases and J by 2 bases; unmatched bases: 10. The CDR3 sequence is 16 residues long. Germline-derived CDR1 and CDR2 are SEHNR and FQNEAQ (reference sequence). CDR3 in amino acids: CASSPKPRGTYNEQFF. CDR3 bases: TGTGCCAGCAGTCCGAAGCCCAGGGGGACCTACAATGAGCAGTTCTTC. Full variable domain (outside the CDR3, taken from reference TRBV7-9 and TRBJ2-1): DTGVSQNPRHKITKRGQNVTFRCDPISEHNRLYWYRQTLGQGPEFLTYFQNEAQLEKSRLLSDRFSAERPKGSFSTLEIQRTEQGDSAMYLCASSPKPRGTYNEQFFGPGTRLTVL.

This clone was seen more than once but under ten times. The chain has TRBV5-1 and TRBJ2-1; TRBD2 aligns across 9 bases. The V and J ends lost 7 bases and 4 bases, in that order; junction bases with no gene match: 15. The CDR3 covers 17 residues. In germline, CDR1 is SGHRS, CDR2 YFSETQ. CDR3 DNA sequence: TGCGCCAGCCGATCATGGGGCGGGGGGGGTACTTACAATGAGCAGTTCTTC. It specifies CASRSWGGGGTYNEQFF.

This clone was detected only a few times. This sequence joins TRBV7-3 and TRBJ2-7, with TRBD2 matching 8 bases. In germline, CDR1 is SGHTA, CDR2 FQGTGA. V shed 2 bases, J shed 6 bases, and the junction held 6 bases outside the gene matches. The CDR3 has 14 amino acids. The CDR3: CASSLYGRAGEQYF. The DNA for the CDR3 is TGTGCCAGCAGCTTATACGGGAGGGCTGGCGAGCAGTACTTC.

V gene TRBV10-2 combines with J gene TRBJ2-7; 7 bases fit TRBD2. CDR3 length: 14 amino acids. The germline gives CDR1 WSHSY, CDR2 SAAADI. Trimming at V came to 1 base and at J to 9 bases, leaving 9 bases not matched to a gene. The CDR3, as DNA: TGCGCCAGCAGTGAGTTCCAGGGACTAACCGGGCAGTACTTC. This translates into CASSEFQGLTGQYF.

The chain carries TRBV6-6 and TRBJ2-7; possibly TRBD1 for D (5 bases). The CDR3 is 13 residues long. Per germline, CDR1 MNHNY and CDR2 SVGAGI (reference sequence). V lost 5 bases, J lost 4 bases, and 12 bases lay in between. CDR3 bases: TGTGCCAGCAGTAACCTAGGGGCGTACGAGCAGTACTTC. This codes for CASSNLGAYEQYF.